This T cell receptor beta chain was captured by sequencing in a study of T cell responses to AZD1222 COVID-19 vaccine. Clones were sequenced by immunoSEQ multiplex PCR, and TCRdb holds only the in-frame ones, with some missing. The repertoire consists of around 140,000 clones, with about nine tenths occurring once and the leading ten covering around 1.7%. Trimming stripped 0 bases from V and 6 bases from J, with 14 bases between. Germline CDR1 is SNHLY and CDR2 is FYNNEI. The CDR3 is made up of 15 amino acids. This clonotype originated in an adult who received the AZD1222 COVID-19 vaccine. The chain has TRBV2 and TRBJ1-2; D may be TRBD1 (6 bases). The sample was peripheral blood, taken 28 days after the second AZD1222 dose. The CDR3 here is CASSEASRGDHGYTF. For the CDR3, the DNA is TGTGCCAGCAGTGAAGCGTCTAGGGGGGACCATGGCTACACCTTC.